One and the same sample provided the 7 T cell receptor beta chains below, sequenced in a study of blood T cell repertoires in COVID-19. Repertoires were generated with immunoSEQ multiplex PCR, while TCRdb's copy carries only in-frame clones and drops some. Of about 120,000 clones listed, around 89% are singletons. Sequencing input: peripheral blood. Every receptor here comes from a woman aged 60 to 75 with COVID-19, enrolled during active disease.

This chain joins TRBV28 and TRBJ1-5, with 8 bases matching TRBD1. Germline loops: CDR1 MDHEN, CDR2 SYDVKM. There are 12 residues in the CDR3. V lost 4 bases to trimming and J lost 11 bases; unmatched junction nucleotides: 4. The CDR3 protein is CASSSPGQAQHF. Here the CDR3 DNA reads TGTGCCAGCAGTTCCCCGGGACAGGCCCAGCATTTT.

This sequence joins TRBV3-1 (or the pseudogene TRBV3-2) and TRBJ2-2; 8 positions match TRBD1. With 3 bases clipped from V and 6 bases from J, the junction kept 6 bases outside the gene matches. This CDR3 contains 15 residues. Per the germline V gene, CDR1 is LGHDT and CDR2 is YNNKEL (reference sequence). In DNA form, the CDR3 reads TGTGCCAGCAGCCAGAGACAGGGGCGTCCCGGGGAGCTGTTTTTT. Translation: CASSQRQGRPGELFF.

The chain is built from TRBV10-3 and TRBJ2-3; possibly TRBD1 for D (7 bases). This CDR3 spans 16 amino acids. The V and J ends lost 0 bases and 4 bases respectively, with 14 bases between them. Germline V gene lookup returns CDR1 ENHRY and CDR2 SYGVKD. DNA of the CDR3: TGTGCCATCAGTGAGTCTCACAGGGGAGGATCAGATACGCAGTATTTT. Translation: CAISESHRGGSDTQYF.

V and J are TRBV5-1 and TRBJ1-2; D gene uncertain. CDR3 length: 13 amino acids. V was clipped by 0 bases and J by 4 bases, with 7 bases between them. Germline CDR1 reads SGHRS; CDR2 reads YFSETQ. This CDR3 reads CASSLDQAYGYTF. The CDR3 bases are TGCGCCAGCAGCTTGGATCAGGCCTATGGCTACACCTTC.

The chain is built from TRBV5-4 and TRBJ1-3; D not resolved. This CDR3 contains 14 residues. The germline gives CDR1 SGHNT, CDR2 YYREEE (reference sequence). V was shortened by 5 bases and J by 0 bases, with 9 bases between the two germline ends. CDR3 residues: CASSSRSSGNTIYF. The CDR3 coding sequence is TGTGCCAGCAGTTCCCGGTCCTCTGGAAACACCATATATTTT.

This chain joins TRBV19 and TRBJ1-5; the D is unclear. CDR1 and CDR2 (germline): LNHDA, SQIVND (reference sequence). V was cut by 8 bases and J by 4 bases, with 15 bases left in between. The CDR3 has 14 amino acids. The DNA of the CDR3 is TGTGCCAGTTCTGCCGCGGGCTTAAATCAGCCCCAGCATTTT. As protein: CASSAAGLNQPQHF.

This chain uses TRBV5-1 with TRBJ1-2; 8 bases fit TRBD1. This CDR3 contains 16 residues. Germline V lookup: CDR1 SGHRS, CDR2 YFSETQ. V shed 4 bases and J 7 bases; nucleotides not matched to a gene: 15. The CDR3 here is CASSRTLAGGSSGYTF. Written as DNA, the CDR3 is TGCGCCAGCAGCCGCACCCTTGCAGGGGGCTCGTCTGGCTACACCTTC.